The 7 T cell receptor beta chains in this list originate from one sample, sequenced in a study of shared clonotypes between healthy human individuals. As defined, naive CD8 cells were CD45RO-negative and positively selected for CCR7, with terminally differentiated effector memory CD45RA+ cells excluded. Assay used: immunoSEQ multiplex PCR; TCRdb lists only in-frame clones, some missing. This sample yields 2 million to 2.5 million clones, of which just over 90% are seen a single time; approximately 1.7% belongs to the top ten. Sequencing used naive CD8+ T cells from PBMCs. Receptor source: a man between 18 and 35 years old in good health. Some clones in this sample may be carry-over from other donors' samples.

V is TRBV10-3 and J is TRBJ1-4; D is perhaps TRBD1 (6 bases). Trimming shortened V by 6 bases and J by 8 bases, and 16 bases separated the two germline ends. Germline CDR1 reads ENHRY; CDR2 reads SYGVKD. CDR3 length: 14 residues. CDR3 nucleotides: TGTGCCATCAGCCCGGACAGAAGGGAAGAAAAACTGTTTTTT. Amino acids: CAISPDRREEKLFF.

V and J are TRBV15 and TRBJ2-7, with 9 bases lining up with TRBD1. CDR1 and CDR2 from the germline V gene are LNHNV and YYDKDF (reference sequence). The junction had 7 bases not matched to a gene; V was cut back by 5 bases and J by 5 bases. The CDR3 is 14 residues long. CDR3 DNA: TGTGCCACCAGCGGTGGGACAGGGTCGGACGAGCAGTACTTC. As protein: CATSGGTGSDEQYF.

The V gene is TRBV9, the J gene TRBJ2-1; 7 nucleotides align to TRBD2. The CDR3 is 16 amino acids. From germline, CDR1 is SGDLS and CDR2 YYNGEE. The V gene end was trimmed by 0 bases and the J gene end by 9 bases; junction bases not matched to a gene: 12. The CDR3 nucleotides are TGTGCCAGCAGCGTAGAGGCTAGCGGCCCGCTAGGTGAGCAGTTCTTC. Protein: CASSVEASGPLGEQFF. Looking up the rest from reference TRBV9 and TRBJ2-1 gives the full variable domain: DSGVTQTPKHLITATGQRVTLRCSPRSGDLSVYWYQQSLDQGLQFLIQYYNGEERAKGNILERFSAQQFPDLHSELNLSSLELGDSALYFCASSVEASGPLGEQFFGPGTRLTVL.

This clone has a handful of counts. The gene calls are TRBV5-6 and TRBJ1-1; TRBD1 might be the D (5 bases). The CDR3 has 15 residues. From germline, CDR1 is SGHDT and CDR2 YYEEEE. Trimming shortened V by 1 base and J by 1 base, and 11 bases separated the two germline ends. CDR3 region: CASSLPGHRNTEAFF. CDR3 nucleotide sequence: TGTGCCAGCAGCTTGCCAGGACACAGGAACACTGAAGCTTTCTTT.

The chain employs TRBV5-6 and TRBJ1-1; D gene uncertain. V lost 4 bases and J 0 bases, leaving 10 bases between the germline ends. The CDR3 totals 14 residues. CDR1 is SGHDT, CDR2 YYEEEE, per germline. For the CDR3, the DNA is TGTGCCAGCAGCCCTTTGCGTATGAACACTGAAGCTTTCTTT. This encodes CASSPLRMNTEAFF.

The CDR3 DNA follows: TGTGCCAGCAGCGATGGACAGGGGGCCGTCGGGGAGCTGTTTTTT. This translates into CASSDGQGAVGELFF. The V gene is TRBV7-3, the J gene TRBJ2-2, with TRBD1 matching 11 bases. The CDR3 covers 15 residues. The germline gives CDR1 SGHTA, CDR2 FQGTGA. The junction had 6 bases not matched to a gene; V was cut back by 5 bases and J by 7 bases.

Here the CDR3 reads CASSLYDNTGELFF. The CDR3 coding sequence is TGCGCCAGCAGCTTGTACGATAACACCGGGGAGCTGTTTTTT. The genes are TRBV5-1 and TRBJ2-2, with D unclear. Looked up from germline, CDR1 is SGHRS and CDR2 is YFSETQ. V was shortened by 1 base and J by 2 bases, with 6 bases between the two germline ends. The CDR3 contains 14 residues.